Below are 27 T cell receptor beta chains sequenced from a single sample in a study of T cell changes during pregnancy in multiple sclerosis. Here immunoSEQ multiplex PCR was the method, and the copy in TCRdb shows in-frame clones only, minus some. The table includes 45,000 to 65,000 clones, roughly 90% detected once. Sequenced here: CD4+ T cells from peripheral blood mononuclear cells, sampled after pregnancy. These receptors were obtained from a female donor with multiple sclerosis, enrolled in a pregnancy study.

V usage is TRBV18 and J usage is TRBJ2-4, with D perhaps matching TRBD2 (6 bases). The CDR3 totals 15 residues. The V end was cut by 0 bases, the J end by 8 bases, with 14 bases between. CDR1 is KGHSH and CDR2 is LQKENI in the germline V gene. This CDR3 reads CASSPPSGVGDIQYF. DNA of the CDR3: TGTGCCAGCTCACCACCCTCGGGGGTTGGGGACATTCAGTACTTC.

The chain joins TRBV10-3 to TRBJ2-3, with TRBD2 matching 10 bases. CDR3 length equals 17 residues. The V and J ends lost 6 bases and 1 base, in that order; junction bases with no gene match: 10. CDR1 is ENHRY, CDR2 SYGVKD, per germline. The CDR3, as DNA: TGTGCCATCAGATCCCTTATTCTAGCGGGAGGCACAGATACGCAGTATTTT. Translated: CAIRSLILAGGTDTQYF.

The chain combines TRBV5-1 with TRBJ2-5, with D uncertain. Trimming took 2 bases from V and 4 from J, leaving 15 bases between them. Germline CDR1 SGHRS, CDR2 YFSETQ. CDR3 length: 15 residues. The CDR3 DNA follows: TGCGCCAGCAGCTTCAGCGAGGTCAGACGAGAGACCCAGTACTTC. Translating gives CASSFSEVRRETQYF.

The V and J genes are TRBV30 and TRBJ2-1; D gene ambiguous. CDR1 is GTSNPN, CDR2 SVGIG, per germline (reference sequence). The CDR3 contains 14 residues. V was shortened by 1 base and J by 6 bases, with 13 bases between the two germline ends. The CDR3 DNA reads as TGTGCCTGGAGTGGGAGCAATTCGGGCAATGAGCAGTTCTTC. Translating it yields CAWSGSNSGNEQFF.

This chain connects TRBV27 to TRBJ1-6, with unresolved D. Germline V gene data show CDR1 as MNHEY and CDR2 as SMNVEV (reference sequence). This CDR3 has 13 residues. The V gene lost 2 bases and the J gene lost 7 bases, with 6 bases spanning the gap. The CDR3 DNA sequence: TGTGCCAGCAGTTTAGGAGGGAATTCACCCCTCCACTTT. It specifies CASSLGGNSPLHF.

The rearrangement uses TRBV28 and TRBJ1-2; D may be TRBD1 (5 bases). V was shortened by 6 bases and J by 5 bases, with 16 bases between the two germline ends. Looked up from germline, CDR1 is MDHEN and CDR2 is SYDVKM. The CDR3 length is 14 residues. Written as DNA, the CDR3 is TGTGCCAGCAGCAATAGGACATTAGTTTATGGCTACACCTTC. Translation gives CASSNRTLVYGYTF.

This chain connects TRBV10-3 to TRBJ2-3; D ambiguous. This CDR3 has 14 amino acids. V was cut by 5 bases and J by 3 bases, with 12 bases left in between. Germline V lookup: CDR1 ENHRY, CDR2 SYGVKD. The CDR3 DNA reads TGTGCCATCAGTAGTAAGCAGGCGACAGATACGCAGTATTTT. It is translated as CAISSKQATDTQYF.

The chain carries TRBV18 and TRBJ2-1; 10 nucleotides agree with TRBD2. The CDR3 totals 17 residues. V shed 2 bases and J 3 bases; nucleotides not matched to a gene: 7. Germline V gene lookup returns CDR1 KGHSH and CDR2 LQKENI. The DNA of the CDR3 is TGTGCCAGCTCACCAACCTTGGCTAGCGGGAGCTACAATGAGCAGTTCTTC. Encoded protein: CASSPTLASGSYNEQFF. Full variable domain (rest looked up from reference TRBV18 and TRBJ2-1): NAGVMQNPRHLVRRRGQEARLRCSPMKGHSHVYWYRQLPEEGLKFMVYLQKENIIDESGMPKERFSAEFPKEGPSILRIQQVVRGDSAAYFCASSPTLASGSYNEQFFGPGTRLTVL.

This sequence joins TRBV5-8 and TRBJ1-1; D remains unclear. Trimming took off 0 bases at V and 5 bases at J, with 14 bases between the two ends. The germline CDR1 and CDR2 sequences are SGHTS and YDEGEE. The CDR3 covers 15 residues. The CDR3 bases are TGTGCCAGCAGCTTGGGGGTGTGGAGGCGAACTGAAGCTTTCTTT. Translation: CASSLGVWRRTEAFF.

The chain recombines TRBV2 with TRBJ1-5; the match to TRBD1 covers 12 bases. Unmatched junction bases numbered 10, after V lost 6 bases and J lost 1 base. Germline V gene sequence: CDR1 SNHLY, CDR2 FYNNEI. The CDR3 has 18 residues. The CDR3 loop is CASRVGTGGQGSNQPQHF. The CDR3 DNA reads TGTGCCAGCAGAGTCGGGACAGGGGGCCAGGGGAGCAATCAGCCCCAGCATTTT.

The CDR3 DNA is TGTGCCAGTAGTATATGGGGGGCTGAAGCTTTCTTT. This codes for CASSIWGAEAFF. The V and J genes are TRBV19 and TRBJ1-1; D may be TRBD1 (5 bases). V shed 2 bases and J shed 6 bases, with 7 bases lying between them. Germline CDR1 LNHDA, CDR2 SQIVND (reference sequence). This CDR3 is 12 amino acids long. Full variable domain (missing parts from reference TRBV19 and TRBJ1-1): DGGITQSPKYLFRKEGQNVTLSCEQNLNHDAMYWYRQDPGQGLRLIYYSQIVNDFQKGDIAEGYSVSREKKESFPLTVTSAQKNPTAFYLCASSIWGAEAFFGQGTRLTVV.

This chain connects TRBV18 to TRBJ2-1; TRBD2 matches 10 bases. With V trimmed by 6 bases and J by 8 bases, 7 bases remained unmatched. The CDR3 is 14 amino acids. Germline V CDR1 and CDR2: KGHSH, LQKENI. The CDR3 here is CASSWLAGEHEQFF. For the CDR3, the DNA is TGTGCCAGCTCCTGGCTAGCGGGAGAGCATGAGCAGTTCTTC.

This clone appeared a few times. This chain connects TRBV4-2 to TRBJ1-4; 7 nucleotides agree with TRBD1. Germline CDR1 reads LGHNA; CDR2 reads YNFKEQ. The CDR3 covers 13 residues. Trimming removed 4 bases from V and 5 bases from J; junction bases left unmatched: 1. The CDR3 DNA reads as TGTGCCAGCAGCCCACAGGGGAATGAAAAACTGTTTTTT. Its protein product is CASSPQGNEKLFF.

The gene calls are TRBV19 and TRBJ1-5; D remains unclear. The CDR3 is 13 amino acids. V lost 7 bases to trimming and J lost 5 bases, with 12 bases between them. Germline V gene data show CDR1 as LNHDA and CDR2 as SQIVND (reference sequence). The CDR3, as DNA: TGTGCCAGTAAATTGGCGGGTGATCAGCCCCAGCATTTT. Its protein is CASKLAGDQPQHF.

This clone appeared a single time. The rearrangement joins TRBV6-5 to TRBJ1-6, with 8 bases matching TRBD1. The CDR3 runs to 14 residues. The ends lost 6 bases at V and 9 bases at J; junction bases unmatched: 7. Germline lookup yields CDR1 MNHEY and CDR2 SVGAGI. CDR3 DNA sequence: TGTGCCAGCAGCCTAGGACAGGGTGCTTCACCCCTCCACTTT. Protein sequence: CASSLGQGASPLHF.

The CDR3 loop reads CASSLVSGRFSDTQYF. The CDR3 nucleotides are TGTGCCAGCAGCTTAGTCAGCGGGAGGTTCTCAGATACGCAGTATTTT. The chain has TRBV7-2 and TRBJ2-3; 9 nucleotides match TRBD2. J was trimmed by 4 bases and V by 1 base; bases with no gene match: 6. CDR3 length equals 16 residues. Germline lookup yields CDR1 SGHTA and CDR2 FQGNSA.

A single count supports this clone. The chain uses TRBV6-5 and TRBJ1-5, with 9 nucleotides matching TRBD1. The junction had 8 bases not matched to a gene; V was cut back by 1 base and J by 7 bases. The CDR3 extends over 16 amino acids. Germline CDR1 MNHEY, CDR2 SVGAGI. CDR3 amino acids: CASSYLPGQGGQPQHF. The CDR3 bases are TGTGCCAGCAGTTACTTACCGGGACAGGGCGGGCAGCCCCAGCATTTT.

The rearrangement uses TRBV19 and TRBJ2-2; tentatively, D is TRBD1 (5 bases). V lost 2 bases and J lost 0, with 16 bases in between. The CDR3 covers 18 residues. Looked up from germline, CDR1 is LNHDA and CDR2 is SQIVND (reference sequence). The CDR3 bases are TGTGCCAGTAGTATAACCGCACGCGAGACAGCGAACACCGGGGAGCTGTTTTTT. This codes for CASSITARETANTGELFF. The whole variable domain, filled in from reference TRBV19 and TRBJ2-2, reads DGGITQSPKYLFRKEGQNVTLSCEQNLNHDAMYWYRQDPGQGLRLIYYSQIVNDFQKGDIAEGYSVSREKKESFPLTVTSAQKNPTAFYLCASSITARETANTGELFFGEGSRLTVL.

This chain's CDR3 is CASSRDRGNTGELFF. The DNA for the CDR3 is TGTGCCAGCAGCCGGGACAGGGGGAACACCGGGGAGCTGTTTTTT. This rearrangement joins TRBV6-5 to TRBJ2-2, with 10 bases fitting TRBD1. The germline V gene has CDR1 MNHEY and CDR2 SVGAGI. The CDR3 runs 15 residues. Unmatched junction bases numbered 2, after V lost 6 bases and J lost 1 base.

Judged by abundance, this clone is medium-sized (0.01 to 0.1%). The chain employs TRBV5-4 and TRBJ1-2; 9 bases line up with TRBD1. The V and J ends lost 4 bases and 3 bases, in that order; junction bases with no gene match: 4. The CDR3 is 14 amino acids. CDR1 and CDR2 from the germline V gene are SGHNT and YYREEE (reference sequence). Written as DNA, the CDR3 is TGTGCCAGCAGCCCGGGACAGGGAGACTATGGCTACACCTTC. Amino acid sequence: CASSPGQGDYGYTF.

The chain carries TRBV29-1 and TRBJ2-1; D possibly corresponds to TRBD1 (5 bases). In germline, CDR1 is SQVTM, CDR2 ANQGSEA. CDR3 length: 13 amino acids. V lost 2 bases and J 5 bases, leaving 10 bases between the germline ends. CDR3 residues: CSVEQGPNNEQFF. CDR3 DNA: TGCAGCGTTGAACAGGGTCCCAACAATGAGCAGTTCTTC.

This sequence joins TRBV4-1 and TRBJ2-5; TRBD1 matches 10 bases. Germline-derived CDR1 and CDR2 are MGHRA and YSYEKL. Germline trimming cut 4 bases from V and 5 bases from J; bases unmatched to any gene: 7. The CDR3 runs to 15 residues. The CDR3 DNA is TGCGCCAGCAGCCGAATTGGGACAGGGGTTGAGACCCAGTACTTC. Translated, it gives CASSRIGTGVETQYF.

This chain uses TRBV7-2 with TRBJ1-2, with 8 bases that match TRBD1. CDR3 length equals 17 residues. The germline gives CDR1 SGHTA, CDR2 FQGNSA. Trimming at V came to 2 bases and at J to 8 bases, leaving 16 bases not matched to a gene. The CDR3 loop is CASSLTGTGVSRTGYTF. CDR3 coding DNA: TGTGCCAGCAGCTTAACTGGGACAGGAGTCTCGCGGACCGGCTACACCTTC. The full variable domain, rest sourced from reference TRBV7-2 and TRBJ1-2, is GAGVSQSPSNKVTEKGKDVELRCDPISGHTALYWYRQSLGQGLEFLIYFQGNSAPDKSGLPSDRFSAERTGGSVSTLTIQRTQQEDSAVYLCASSLTGTGVSRTGYTFGSGTRLTVV.

The chain couples TRBV7-3 to TRBJ2-1; TRBD2 might be the D (6 bases). CDR3 size: 12 residues. Trimming pared 5 bases from V and 6 bases from J, leaving 8 bases between. Germline CDR1 is SGHTA and CDR2 is FQGTGA. CDR3 DNA sequence: TGTGCCAGCAGCAATAGCGGCAATGAGCAGTTCTTC. It specifies CASSNSGNEQFF.

The rearrangement uses TRBV2 and TRBJ2-3; 7 bases map to TRBD2. The J segment lost 0 bases and the V segment lost 8 bases, leaving 14 bases of the junction unmatched. The V gene's germline CDR1 is SNHLY and CDR2 FYNNEI. This CDR3 is 17 amino acids long. The CDR3 spells CASLVEASGSSTDTQYF. The CDR3, as DNA: TGTGCCAGCCTTGTGGAGGCTAGCGGATCTAGCACAGATACGCAGTATTTT.

There are a few counts of this clone. The V gene is TRBV7-2, the J gene TRBJ2-3; no clear D gene. The ends were cut back, 5 bases at V and 6 bases at J, with 9 bases in the middle. The germline V gene has CDR1 SGHTA and CDR2 FQGNSA. This CDR3 contains 12 residues. The chain's CDR3 is CASSPAADTQYF. As DNA, the CDR3 is TGTGCCAGCAGCCCCGCGGCGGATACGCAGTATTTT. The entire variable domain, with the rest obtained from reference TRBV7-2 and TRBJ2-3, is as follows: GAGVSQSPSNKVTEKGKDVELRCDPISGHTALYWYRQSLGQGLEFLIYFQGNSAPDKSGLPSDRFSAERTGGSVSTLTIQRTQQEDSAVYLCASSPAADTQYFGPGTRLTVL.

The J gene is TRBJ1-2, the V gene TRBV29-1, with D tentatively TRBD1 (5 bases). Germline loops: CDR1 SQVTM, CDR2 ANQGSEA. This CDR3 spans 14 amino acids. The V end was cut by 4 bases, the J end by 5 bases, with 17 bases between. CDR3 loop: CSVALQAIQYGYTF. The CDR3 DNA reads TGCAGCGTTGCCTTACAGGCAATTCAGTATGGCTACACCTTC.